This T cell receptor (beta chain) was sequenced during a study of OX40 agonist ivuxolimab in advanced cancers. For context, the study as a whole: Ivuxolimab, which targeted the costimulatory receptor OX40 (CD134), was an agonistic, fully human IgG2 monoclonal antibody. Intravenous ivuxolimab was administered to patients every 2 weeks at six dose levels: 0.01, 0.1, 0.3, 1.5, 3 and 10 mg/kg. Of the roughly 52 dose-escalation patients, hepatocellular carcinoma was present in about 20, melanoma in roughly 15, renal cell carcinoma in 9 and head and neck cancer in 9. The dose-escalation cohort was around 84% male with a mean age of about 60 years, ranging from about 20 to 80. Prior anti-PD-1, anti-PD-L1 or anti-CTLA-4 therapy was permitted, and checkpoint inhibitors had been received by roughly 42% of dose-escalation patients. Partial responses were achieved by three dose-escalation patients, of whom one had hepatocellular carcinoma and two had cutaneous melanoma. The purpose of peripheral TCRbeta sequencing was to test whether ivuxolimab changed TCR sequence diversity and led to clonal T-cell expansion. The paper describes the monotherapy dose-escalation part (N of about 57 patients) of the phase I trial of ivuxolimab. Study-wide findings and limitations: In the 0.1-3.0 mg/kg groups, partial responders were among the patients with the lowest normalized peripheral clonal expansion, particularly in CD8+ T cells. After ivuxolimab, more expanded clones were found on average in CD8+ T cells than in CD4+ T cells. Which antigens the clonally expanded peripheral T cells were specific for was not determined. At doses of 0.1 to 3.0 mg/kg, clonal expansion of both CD4+ and CD8+ blood T cells was observed from baseline to week 6. Low levels of normalized T-cell clonal expansion were also shown by some nonresponding patients.

CDR1 SGHNT and CDR2 YYREEE are derived from the germline V gene (reference sequence). V is shortened by 2 bases, J by 2 bases, and the region joining them spans 9 bases. The CDR3 measures 14 amino acids from cysteine to phenylalanine. CDR3 DNA is the only sequence kept; it has 42 bases, read in frame from the first base. Genomic DNA was extracted from sorted cells for sequencing of the TCRbeta CDR3 region. TCRbeta CDR3 regions were sequenced using the immunoSEQ Assay. TCRdb mirrors the immuneACCESS table, restricted to in-frame sequences. Some clones are absent from its copies; in checked studies, under half trace to an unresolved V gene, and the reason for the others is unknown. Present in this sample are 30,000 to 45,000 clones, about 81% of which were seen just once. 22% of the sample lies in the top ten. The trial excluded patients who had a history of autoimmune disease or who were on systemic immunosuppression. In every dose cohort, peripheral blood was drawn for TCR sequencing at baseline, cycle 4 day 1, and cycle 7 day 1. The samples were taken from a phase I, first-in-human, multicenter, open-label dose-escalation trial of ivuxolimab. Adults with locally advanced or metastatic head and neck squamous cell, hepatocellular, melanoma or renal cell carcinoma were enrolled in the trial. Before TCR sequencing, CD4+ T cells and CD8+ T cells from peripheral blood were sorted into separate populations.

A word on this clone: The antigen this receptor binds is unknown. Qualities for individual bases were not recorded, and no much larger clone is one base off.

The TCR sequence derives from an adult with an advanced solid tumor such as melanoma, head and neck, liver or kidney cancer. This specimen was CD4+ or CD8+ T cells sorted from blood, taken in a trial of the OX40 agonist ivuxolimab. The chain uses TRBV5-4 and TRBJ2-3, with no D gene named confidently. The sequence in DNA is TGTGCCAGCAGCTTCGGCGGCCCCACAGATACGCAGTATTTT. The translation is CASSFGGPTDTQYF.